The 2 T cell receptor beta chains below all came from one sample that was sequenced in a study of cytomegalovirus exposure and HLA in healthy donors. Libraries were prepared by immunoSEQ multiplex PCR; TCRdb keeps only in-frame clonotypes and omits some of them. The sample records fewer than 120,000 clones, more than 70% being singletons. The sequencing sample was made of PBMCs. The receptors come from a woman between 18 and 30 years old in good health and CMV-seronegative.

The genes are TRBV6-1 and TRBJ2-2, with D maybe TRBD1 (6 bases). The germline V gene encodes CDR1 MNHNS and CDR2 SASEGT. V lost 1 base to trimming and J lost 6 bases, with 18 bases between them. The CDR3 has 17 amino acids. As DNA, the CDR3 is TGTGCCAGCAGTGAAGTCCACACAGGGTTTTCGGCCGGGGAGCTGTTTTTT. It codes for CASSEVHTGFSAGELFF.

J is TRBJ2-4 and V is TRBV28; maybe TRBD1 (6 bases). CDR1 is MDHEN and CDR2 is SYDVKM in the germline V gene. V lost 10 bases to trimming and J lost 1 base, with 11 bases between them. The CDR3 has 13 residues. The CDR3 DNA follows: TGTGCCACAGGGGTGGAGGCCAAAAACATTCAGTACTTC. It encodes CATGVEAKNIQYF. Filled out from reference TRBV28 and TRBJ2-4, the complete variable domain reads DVKVTQSSRYLVKRTGEKVFLECVQDMDHENMFWYRQDPGLGLRLIYFSYDVKMKEKGDIPEGYSVSREKKERFSLILESASTNQTSMYLCATGVEAKNIQYFGAGTRLSVL.